This TCR beta chain was recorded in a study of blood T cell repertoires in COVID-19. From germline, CDR1 is SGHTA and CDR2 FQGTGA. There are 13 residues in the CDR3. V dropped 3 bases and J dropped 3 bases, with 9 bases sitting between them. The repertoire was sequenced with immunoSEQ multiplex PCR; TCRdb's copy has only in-frame clones and lacks some. The sample shows 540,000 or so clones, about 89% of them seen only once. The source of this sequence is a woman aged 45 to 65 with COVID-19, enrolled during active disease. The V and J genes are TRBV7-3 and TRBJ2-7, with D perhaps TRBD1 (6 bases). The sample consisted of peripheral blood. CDR3 nucleotide sequence: TGTGCCAGCAGCTTCGAACAGGGCTACGAGCAGTACTTC. It codes for CASSFEQGYEQYF.